The table lists the clone carrying this T cell receptor (beta chain) with a few counts. Its specificity is unknown. This entry is derived from a study of T-cell memory formation after mild COVID-19. Across the study: Clusters were largely donor specific. Findings of the study overall: Later expanders leaned CD4+, whereas clones that contracted between day 15 and 85 were balanced CD4/CD8. Whether second-wave clones peaking at day 37 were SARS-CoV-2 specific went unconfirmed.

Libraries for TCRalpha and TCRbeta carried sample barcodes and unique molecular identifiers via 5'RACE. TCRdb fed the 5' RACE reads into MiXCR, producing one record per CDR3 protein. Of a few hundred thousand distinct CDR3 sequences listed, over 20% were seen once; the top ten hold around 12%. The V gene's germline CDR1 is SEHNR and CDR2 FQNEAQ (reference sequence). The CDR3 spans 14 residues. V lost 5 bases and J 4 bases, leaving 14 bases between the germline ends. The V gene is TRBV7-9, the J gene TRBJ1-2; D is uncertain. The clonotype was recovered from an adult woman who had mild COVID-19 (a few samples of this study predate the infection). Cell type and time point are not known. Input material: PBMCs or a T cell subset sorted from them (not recorded which). CDR3 amino acids: CASSPLRAPYGYTF. The CDR3 coding sequence is TGTGCCAGCAGCCCCCTCCGGGCCCCCTATGGCTACACCTTC.